This T cell receptor beta chain was documented in a study of blood T cell repertoires in COVID-19. Overall study context: COVID-19 samples collected from the United States, Italy and Spain covered acute and convalescent phases. T cells, B-cell-depleted T cells, or PBMCs supplied cDNA or gDNA.

This clone came up once. In the original processing: Researchers report that nucleated cell counts were estimated from reference gene primer amplification. TCRdb's table, derived via immunoSEQ multiplex PCR, lists solely in-frame clones and lacks some. V and J calls and clone size come straight from that table; D and trimming were deduced from the DNA. The sample contains 190,000 or so clones, 82% of which appear only once. This CDR3 is built from 13 residues. V gave up 4 bases and J gave up 8 bases, with 14 bases separating them. The germline V gene encodes CDR1 MNHNY and CDR2 SVGAGI (reference sequence).

The specimen was peripheral blood. The source is a human donor with acute or convalescent COVID-19. The donor label of this sample is uncertain. V and J are TRBV6-6 and TRBJ1-2; no firm D call. In nucleotides, the CDR3 is TGTGCCAGCAGTTTCGATCCAATCAGAGGCTACACCTTC. Translation gives CASSFDPIRGYTF.